This record covers a single TCR beta chain. A junction boundary mismatches the germline segment, possibly from a read error. The entry originates in a study of tumor-infiltrating lymphocytes in primary liver carcinoma. Unsorted whole blood yielded the blood RNA, and germline DNA was also extracted. The CDR3 contains 16 residues. Per germline, CDR1 SGHAT and CDR2 FQNNGV. Using a constant-region primer together with ProtoScript II reverse transcriptase, TCR beta cDNA was made from roughly 540 ng of total RNA. Slightly modified ARM-PCR served as the procedure for the TCR beta libraries. These libraries came from three rounds of nested multiplex PCR. Both of the initial two PCR rounds ran for approximately 11 cycles and employed TRBV1-TRBV30 forward primers alongside a C-beta reverse primer. One entry per CDR3 protein, called by TCRdb with MiXCR from the multiplex PCR reads. This table holds about 180,000 distinct CDR3 sequences, about 60% found once.

V usage is TRBV11-2 and J usage is TRBJ2-1, with D possibly TRBD2 on 6 matching bases. The origin of this receptor is a man aged 35 to 55 with primary liver carcinoma and hepatitis B virus infection. Sequencing was carried out using peripheral blood. The chain's CDR3 is CASSLVVFGGNSEQFF. DNA for the CDR3: TGTGCTAGCAGCTTAGTCGTCTTCGGGGGAAACAGTGAGCAGTTCTTC.